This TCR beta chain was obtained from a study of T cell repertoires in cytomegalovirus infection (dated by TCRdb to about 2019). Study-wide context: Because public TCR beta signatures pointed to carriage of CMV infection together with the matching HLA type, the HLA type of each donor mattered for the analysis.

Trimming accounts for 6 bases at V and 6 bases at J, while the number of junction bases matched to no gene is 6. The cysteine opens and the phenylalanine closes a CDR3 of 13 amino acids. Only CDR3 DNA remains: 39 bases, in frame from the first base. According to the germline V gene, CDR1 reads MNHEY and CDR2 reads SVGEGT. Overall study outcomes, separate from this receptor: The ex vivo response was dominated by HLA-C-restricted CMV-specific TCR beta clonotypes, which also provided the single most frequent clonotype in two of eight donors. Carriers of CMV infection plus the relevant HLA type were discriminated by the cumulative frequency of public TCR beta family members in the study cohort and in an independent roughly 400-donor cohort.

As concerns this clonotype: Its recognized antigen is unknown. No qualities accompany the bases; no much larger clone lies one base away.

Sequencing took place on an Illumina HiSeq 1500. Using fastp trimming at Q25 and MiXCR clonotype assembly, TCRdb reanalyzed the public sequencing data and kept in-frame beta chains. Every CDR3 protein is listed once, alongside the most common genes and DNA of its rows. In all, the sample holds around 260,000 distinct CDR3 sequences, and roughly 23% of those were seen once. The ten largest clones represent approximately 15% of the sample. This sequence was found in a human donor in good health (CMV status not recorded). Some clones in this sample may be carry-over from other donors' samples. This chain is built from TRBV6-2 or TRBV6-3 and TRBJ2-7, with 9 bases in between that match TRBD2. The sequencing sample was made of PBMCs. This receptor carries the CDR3 CASRPSGTPEQYF. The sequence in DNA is TGTGCCAGCAGGCCTAGCGGGACCCCCGAGCAGTACTTC.